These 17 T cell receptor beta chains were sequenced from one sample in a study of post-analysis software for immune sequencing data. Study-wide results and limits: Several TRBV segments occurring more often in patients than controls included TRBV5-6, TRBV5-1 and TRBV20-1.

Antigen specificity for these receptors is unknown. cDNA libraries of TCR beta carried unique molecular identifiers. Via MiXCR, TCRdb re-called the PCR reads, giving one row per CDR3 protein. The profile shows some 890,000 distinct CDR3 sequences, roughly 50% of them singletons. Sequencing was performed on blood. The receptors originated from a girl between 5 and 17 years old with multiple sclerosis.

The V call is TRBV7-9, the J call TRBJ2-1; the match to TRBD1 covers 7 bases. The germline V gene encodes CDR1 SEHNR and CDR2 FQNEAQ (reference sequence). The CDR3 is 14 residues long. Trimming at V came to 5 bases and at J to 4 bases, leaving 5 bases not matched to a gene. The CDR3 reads CASSPKTGYNEQFF. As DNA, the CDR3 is TGTGCCAGCAGCCCAAAGACAGGGTACAATGAGCAGTTCTTC.

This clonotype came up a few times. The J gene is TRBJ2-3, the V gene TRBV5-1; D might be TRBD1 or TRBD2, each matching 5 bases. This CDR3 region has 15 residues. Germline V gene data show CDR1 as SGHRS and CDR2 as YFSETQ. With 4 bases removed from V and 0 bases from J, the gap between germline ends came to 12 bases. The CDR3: CASSGGVPSTDTQYF. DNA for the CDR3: TGCGCCAGCAGCGGGGGAGTTCCTAGCACAGATACGCAGTATTTT.

As DNA, the CDR3 is TGTGCCAGCAGTTACGACGGATTCACAGATACGCAGTATTTT. Translating gives CASSYDGFTDTQYF. The J gene is TRBJ2-3, the V gene TRBV6-5; D is undetermined. V was shortened by 2 bases and J by 2 bases, with 8 bases between the two germline ends. The CDR3 has 14 amino acids. Germline CDR1 and CDR2: MNHEY and SVGAGI.

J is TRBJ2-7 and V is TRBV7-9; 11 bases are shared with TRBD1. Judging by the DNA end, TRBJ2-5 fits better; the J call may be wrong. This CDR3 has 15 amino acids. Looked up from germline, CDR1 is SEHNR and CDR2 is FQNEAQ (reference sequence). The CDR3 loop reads CASSDGQGARETQYF. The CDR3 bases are TGTGCCAGCAGCGACGGACAGGGGGCAAGAGAGACCCAGTACTTC.

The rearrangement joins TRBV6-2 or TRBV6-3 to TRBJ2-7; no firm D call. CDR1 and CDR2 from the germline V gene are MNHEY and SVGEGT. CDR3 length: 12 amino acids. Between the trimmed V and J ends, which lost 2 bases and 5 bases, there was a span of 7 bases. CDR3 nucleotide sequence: TGTGCCAGCAGTTACGTTTGGCACGAGCAGTACTTC. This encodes CASSYVWHEQYF.

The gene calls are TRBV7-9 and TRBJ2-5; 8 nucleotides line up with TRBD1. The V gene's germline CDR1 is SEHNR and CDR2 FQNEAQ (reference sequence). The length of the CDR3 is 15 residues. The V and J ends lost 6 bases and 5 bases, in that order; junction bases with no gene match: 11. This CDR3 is CASRGRTGILETQYF. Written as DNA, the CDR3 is TGTGCCAGCAGGGGCCGGACAGGGATATTGGAGACCCAGTACTTC. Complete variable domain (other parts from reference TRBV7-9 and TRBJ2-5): DTGVSQNPRHKITKRGQNVTFRCDPISEHNRLYWYRQTLGQGPEFLTYFQNEAQLEKSRLLSDRFSAERPKGSFSTLEIQRTEQGDSAMYLCASRGRTGILETQYFGPGTRLLVL.

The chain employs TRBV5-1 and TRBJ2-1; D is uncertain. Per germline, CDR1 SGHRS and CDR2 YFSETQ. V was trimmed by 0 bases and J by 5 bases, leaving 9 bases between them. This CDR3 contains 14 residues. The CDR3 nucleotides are TGCGCCAGCAGCTTGGTAGCAGGACACAATGAGCAGTTCTTC. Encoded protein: CASSLVAGHNEQFF.

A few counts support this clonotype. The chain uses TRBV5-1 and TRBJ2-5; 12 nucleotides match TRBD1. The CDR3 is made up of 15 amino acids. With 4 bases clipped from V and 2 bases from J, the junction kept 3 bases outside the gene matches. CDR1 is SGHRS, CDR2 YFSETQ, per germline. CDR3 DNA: TGCGCCAGCAGCCGGGGACAGGGGGCTCAAGAGACCCAGTACTTC. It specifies CASSRGQGAQETQYF.

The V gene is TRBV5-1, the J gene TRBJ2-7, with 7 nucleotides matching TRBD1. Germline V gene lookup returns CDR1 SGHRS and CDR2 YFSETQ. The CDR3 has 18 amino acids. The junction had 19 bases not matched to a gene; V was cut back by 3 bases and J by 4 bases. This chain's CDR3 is CASSWASEKGASKYEQYF. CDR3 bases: TGCGCCAGCAGCTGGGCGTCAGAAAAGGGGGCCTCCAAATACGAGCAGTACTTC.

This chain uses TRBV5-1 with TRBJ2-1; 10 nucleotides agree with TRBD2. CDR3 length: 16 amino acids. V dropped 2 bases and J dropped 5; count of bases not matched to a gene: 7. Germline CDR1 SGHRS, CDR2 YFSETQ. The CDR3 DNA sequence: TGCGCCAGCAGCTTAACCGGGACTAGCGTTAACAATGAGCAGTTCTTC. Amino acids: CASSLTGTSVNNEQFF.

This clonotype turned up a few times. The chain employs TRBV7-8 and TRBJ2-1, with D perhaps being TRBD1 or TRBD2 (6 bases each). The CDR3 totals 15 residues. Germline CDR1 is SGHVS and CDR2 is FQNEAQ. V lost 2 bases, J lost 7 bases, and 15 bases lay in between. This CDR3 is CASSLPQGRSNEQFF. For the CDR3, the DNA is TGTGCCAGCAGCTTACCCCAGGGGAGGAGTAATGAGCAGTTCTTC.

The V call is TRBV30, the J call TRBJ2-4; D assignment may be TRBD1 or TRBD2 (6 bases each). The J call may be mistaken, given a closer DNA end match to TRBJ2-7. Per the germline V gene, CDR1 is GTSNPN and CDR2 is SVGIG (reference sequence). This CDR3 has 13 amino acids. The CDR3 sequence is CAWSPGGHYEQYF. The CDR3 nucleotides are TGTGCCTGGAGTCCCGGGGGCCACTACGAGCAGTACTTC.

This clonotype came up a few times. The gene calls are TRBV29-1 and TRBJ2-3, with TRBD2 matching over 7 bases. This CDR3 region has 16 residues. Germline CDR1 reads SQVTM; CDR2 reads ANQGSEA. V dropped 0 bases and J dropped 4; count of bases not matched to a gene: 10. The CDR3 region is CSVEERSGALPDTQYF. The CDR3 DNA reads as TGCAGCGTTGAAGAACGAAGCGGGGCCCTACCAGATACGCAGTATTTT.

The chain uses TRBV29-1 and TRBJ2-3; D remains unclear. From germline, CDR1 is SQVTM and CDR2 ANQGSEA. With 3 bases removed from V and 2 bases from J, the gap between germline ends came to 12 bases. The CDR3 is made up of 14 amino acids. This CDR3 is CSVDGVLATDTQYF. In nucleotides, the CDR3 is TGCAGCGTTGATGGGGTGCTCGCCACAGATACGCAGTATTTT.

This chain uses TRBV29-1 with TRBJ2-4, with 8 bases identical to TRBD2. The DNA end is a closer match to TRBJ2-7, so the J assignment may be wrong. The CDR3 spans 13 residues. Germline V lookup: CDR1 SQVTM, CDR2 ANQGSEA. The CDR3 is CSAGLAGHYEQYF. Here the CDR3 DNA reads TGCAGCGCAGGACTAGCCGGGCACTACGAGCAGTACTTC.

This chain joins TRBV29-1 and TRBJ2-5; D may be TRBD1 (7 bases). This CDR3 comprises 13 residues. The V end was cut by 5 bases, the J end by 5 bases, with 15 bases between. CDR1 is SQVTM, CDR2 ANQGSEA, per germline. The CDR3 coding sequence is TGCAGCGTTCGAGGACTACAGGGGGAGACCCAGTACTTC. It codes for CSVRGLQGETQYF.

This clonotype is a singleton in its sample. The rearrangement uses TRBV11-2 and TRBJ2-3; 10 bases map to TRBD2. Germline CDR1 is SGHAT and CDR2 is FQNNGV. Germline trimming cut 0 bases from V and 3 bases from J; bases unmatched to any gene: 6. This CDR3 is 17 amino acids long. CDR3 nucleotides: TGTGCCAGCAGCTTAGATCTAGCGGGGGAGGGTACAGATACGCAGTATTTT. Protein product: CASSLDLAGEGTDTQYF.